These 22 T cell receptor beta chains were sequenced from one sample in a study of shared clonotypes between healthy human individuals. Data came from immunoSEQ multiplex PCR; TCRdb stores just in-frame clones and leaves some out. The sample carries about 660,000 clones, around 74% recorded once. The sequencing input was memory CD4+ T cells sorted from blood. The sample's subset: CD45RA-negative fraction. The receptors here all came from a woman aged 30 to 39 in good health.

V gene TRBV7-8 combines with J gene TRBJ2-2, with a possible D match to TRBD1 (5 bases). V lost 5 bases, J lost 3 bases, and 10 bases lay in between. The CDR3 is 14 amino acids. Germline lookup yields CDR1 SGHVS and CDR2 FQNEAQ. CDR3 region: CASSPPTDTGELFF. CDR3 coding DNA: TGTGCCAGCAGCCCACCGACAGACACCGGGGAGCTGTTTTTT.

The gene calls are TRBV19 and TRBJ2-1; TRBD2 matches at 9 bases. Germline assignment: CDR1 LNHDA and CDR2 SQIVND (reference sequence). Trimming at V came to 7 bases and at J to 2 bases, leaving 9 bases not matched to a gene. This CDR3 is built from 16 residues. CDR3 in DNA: TGTGCCAGTACTCTGACTAGCGGCGGAGCCTACAATGAGCAGTTCTTC. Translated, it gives CASTLTSGGAYNEQFF.

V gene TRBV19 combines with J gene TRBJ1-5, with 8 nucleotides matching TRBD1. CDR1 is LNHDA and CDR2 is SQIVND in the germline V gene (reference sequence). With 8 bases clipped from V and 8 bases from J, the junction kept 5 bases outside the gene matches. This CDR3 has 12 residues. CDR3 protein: CASSDRGEPQHF. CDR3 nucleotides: TGTGCCAGTTCTGACAGGGGTGAGCCCCAGCATTTT.

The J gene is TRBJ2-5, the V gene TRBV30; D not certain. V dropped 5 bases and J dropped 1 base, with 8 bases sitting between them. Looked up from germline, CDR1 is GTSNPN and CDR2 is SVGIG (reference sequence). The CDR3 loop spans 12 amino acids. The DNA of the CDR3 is TGTGCCTGGCGGTCTTTCCAAGAGACCCAGTACTTC. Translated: CAWRSFQETQYF.

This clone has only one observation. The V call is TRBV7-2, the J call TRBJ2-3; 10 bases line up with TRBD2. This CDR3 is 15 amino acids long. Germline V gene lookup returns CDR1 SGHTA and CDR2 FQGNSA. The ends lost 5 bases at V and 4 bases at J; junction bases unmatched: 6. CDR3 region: CASSPGLAVADTQYF. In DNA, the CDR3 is TGTGCCAGCAGCCCAGGACTAGCGGTTGCAGATACGCAGTATTTT.

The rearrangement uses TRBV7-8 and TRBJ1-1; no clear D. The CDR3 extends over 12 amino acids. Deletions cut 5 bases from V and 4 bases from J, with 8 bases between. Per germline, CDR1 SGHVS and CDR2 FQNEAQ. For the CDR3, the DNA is TGTGCCAGCAGCAATACTCGCACTGAAGCTTTCTTT. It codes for CASSNTRTEAFF.

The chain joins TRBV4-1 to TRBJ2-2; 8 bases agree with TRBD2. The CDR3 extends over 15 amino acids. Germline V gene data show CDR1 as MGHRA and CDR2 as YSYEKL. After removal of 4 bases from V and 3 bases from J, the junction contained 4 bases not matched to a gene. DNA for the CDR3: TGCGCCAGCAGCCTGCGGGGGGCAGACACCGGGGAGCTGTTTTTT. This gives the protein CASSLRGADTGELFF.

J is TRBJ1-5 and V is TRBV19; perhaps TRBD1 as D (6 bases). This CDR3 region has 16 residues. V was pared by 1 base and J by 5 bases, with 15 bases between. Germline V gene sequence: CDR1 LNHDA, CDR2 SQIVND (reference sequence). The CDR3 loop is CASSIGRSRGDQPQHF. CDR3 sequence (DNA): TGTGCCAGTAGTATAGGTAGAAGCAGGGGTGATCAGCCCCAGCATTTT.

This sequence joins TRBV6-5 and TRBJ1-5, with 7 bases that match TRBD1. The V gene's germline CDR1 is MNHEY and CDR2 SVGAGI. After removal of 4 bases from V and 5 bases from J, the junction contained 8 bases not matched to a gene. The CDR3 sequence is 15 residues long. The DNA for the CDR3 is TGTGCCAGCAGTTCCTTCAGGGGGGAGCATCAGCCCCAGCATTTT. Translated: CASSSFRGEHQPQHF.

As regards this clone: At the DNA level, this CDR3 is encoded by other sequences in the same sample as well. The CDR3 region is CASSPGQTSGNTIYF. The CDR3, as DNA: TGTGCCAGCAGCCCGGGACAGACCTCTGGAAACACCATATATTTT. The chain couples TRBV5-4 to TRBJ1-3, with TRBD1 identical over 7 bases. The CDR3 is 15 amino acids. The germline V gene has CDR1 SGHNT and CDR2 YYREEE (reference sequence). The V segment lost 4 bases and the J segment 0 bases; nucleotides outside the gene matches: 4.

CDR3 in amino acids: CASSLGTSGSSYNEQFF. The CDR3 coding sequence is TGTGCCAGCAGCTTAGGGACTAGCGGATCTTCGTACAATGAGCAGTTCTTC. The genes are TRBV7-8 and TRBJ2-1; 10 nucleotides agree with TRBD2. Germline values: CDR1 SGHVS, CDR2 FQNEAQ. This CDR3 is built from 17 residues. V was clipped by 1 base and J by 4 bases; unmatched bases: 7.

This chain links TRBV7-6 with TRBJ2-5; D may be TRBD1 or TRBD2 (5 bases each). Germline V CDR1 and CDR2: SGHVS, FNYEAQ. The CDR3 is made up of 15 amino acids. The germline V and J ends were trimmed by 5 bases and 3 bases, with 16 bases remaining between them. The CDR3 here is CASSRNEGRKETQYF. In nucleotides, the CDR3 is TGTGCCAGCAGCCGAAATGAGGGACGGAAAGAGACCCAGTACTTC.

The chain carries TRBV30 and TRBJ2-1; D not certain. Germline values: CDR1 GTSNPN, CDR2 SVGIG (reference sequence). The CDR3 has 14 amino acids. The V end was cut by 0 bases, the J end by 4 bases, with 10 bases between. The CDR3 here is CAWSVGTTYNEQFF. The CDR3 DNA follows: TGTGCCTGGAGTGTAGGAACTACGTACAATGAGCAGTTCTTC.

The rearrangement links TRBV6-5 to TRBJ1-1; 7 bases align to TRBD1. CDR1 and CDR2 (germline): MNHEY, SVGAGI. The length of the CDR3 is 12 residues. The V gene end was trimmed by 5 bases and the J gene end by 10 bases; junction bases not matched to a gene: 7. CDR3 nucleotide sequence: TGTGCCAGCAGTGACAGGGTCGGGGGAGCTTTCTTT. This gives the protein CASSDRVGGAFF.

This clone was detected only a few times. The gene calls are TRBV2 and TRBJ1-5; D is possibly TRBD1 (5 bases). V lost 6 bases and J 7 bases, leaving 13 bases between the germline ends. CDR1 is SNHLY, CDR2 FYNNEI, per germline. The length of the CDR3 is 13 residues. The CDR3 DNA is TGTGCCAGCAGGTTGGACATTCGCCAGCCCCAGCATTTT. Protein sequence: CASRLDIRQPQHF.

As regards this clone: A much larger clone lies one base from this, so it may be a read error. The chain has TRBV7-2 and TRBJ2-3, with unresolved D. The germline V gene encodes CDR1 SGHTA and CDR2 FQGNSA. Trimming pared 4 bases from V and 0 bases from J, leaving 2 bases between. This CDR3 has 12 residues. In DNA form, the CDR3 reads TGTGCCAGCAGCTGGAGCACAGATACGCAGTATTTT. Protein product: CASSWSTDTQYF.

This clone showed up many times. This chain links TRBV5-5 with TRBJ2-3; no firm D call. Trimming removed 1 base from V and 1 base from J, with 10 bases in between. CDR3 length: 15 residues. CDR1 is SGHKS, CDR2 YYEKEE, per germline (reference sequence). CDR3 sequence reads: CASSLISIGTDTQYF. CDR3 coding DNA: TGTGCCAGCAGCTTGATTTCTATTGGCACAGATACGCAGTATTTT.

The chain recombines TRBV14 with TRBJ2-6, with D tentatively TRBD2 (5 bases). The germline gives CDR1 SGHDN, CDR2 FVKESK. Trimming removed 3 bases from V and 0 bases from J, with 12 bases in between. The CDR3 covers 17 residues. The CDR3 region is CASSQIHGISGANVLTF. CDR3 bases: TGTGCCAGCAGCCAGATCCACGGGATCTCTGGGGCCAACGTCCTGACTTTC.

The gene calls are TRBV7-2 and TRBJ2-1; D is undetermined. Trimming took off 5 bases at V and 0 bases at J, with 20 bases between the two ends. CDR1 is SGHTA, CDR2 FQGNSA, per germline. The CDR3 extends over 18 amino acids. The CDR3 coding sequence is TGTGCCAGCAGCCCCTGGGGTGGCGGAGCCATCTCCTACAATGAGCAGTTCTTC. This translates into CASSPWGGGAISYNEQFF.

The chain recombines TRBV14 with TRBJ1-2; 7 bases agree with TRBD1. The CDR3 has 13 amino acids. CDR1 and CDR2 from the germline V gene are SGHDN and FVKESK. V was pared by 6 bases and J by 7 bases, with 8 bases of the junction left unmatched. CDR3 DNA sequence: TGTGCCAGCAGGCCCACAGGGGCGGCTGGCTACACCTTC. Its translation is CASRPTGAAGYTF.

The CDR3 sequence: CATSRGGTVGREKLFF. The CDR3 DNA sequence: TGTGCCACCAGCAGGGGAGGGACAGTTGGACGTGAAAAACTGTTTTTT. V gene TRBV15 combines with J gene TRBJ1-4, with TRBD1 identical over 7 bases. The CDR3 runs to 16 residues. The junction had 11 bases not matched to a gene; V was cut back by 3 bases and J by 7 bases. The germline gives CDR1 LNHNV, CDR2 YYDKDF (reference sequence). The whole variable domain, filled in from reference TRBV15 and TRBJ1-4, reads DAMVIQNPRYQVTQFGKPVTLSCSQTLNHNVMYWYQQKSSQAPKLLFHYYDKDFNNEADTPDNFQSRRPNTSFCFLDIRSPGLGDTAMYLCATSRGGTVGREKLFFGSGTQLSVL.

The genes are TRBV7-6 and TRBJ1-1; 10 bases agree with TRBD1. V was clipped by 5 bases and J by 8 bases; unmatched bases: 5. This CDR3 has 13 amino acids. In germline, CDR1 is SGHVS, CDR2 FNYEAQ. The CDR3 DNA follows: TGTGCCAGCAGCAAGACAGGGGGCGACGAAGCTTTCTTT. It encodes CASSKTGGDEAFF. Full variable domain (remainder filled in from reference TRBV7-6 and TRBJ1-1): GAGVSQSPRYKVTKRGQDVALRCDPISGHVSLYWYRQALGQGPEFLTYFNYEAQQDKSGLPNDRFSAERPEGSISTLTIQRTEQRDSAMYRCASSKTGGDEAFFGQGTRLTVV.